A selection of T cell receptor beta chains follows, all from one sample in a study of early T cells in non-severe SARS-CoV-2 infection. From the 5' RACE reads, TCRdb called clonotypes with MiXCR, one entry per CDR3 protein. The sample records about 98,000 distinct CDR3 sequences, 8% to 13% being singletons. Specimen: whole blood. The source is an adult who was a healthcare worker with PCR-confirmed SARS-CoV-2 infection or an uninfected control (not recorded which). Both conserved end residues are part of each CDR3. D genes are given only for firm matches. For some rows the clone size is stated as once, few or many, or as a class when expanded; others skip it.

v_gene	j_gene	d_gene	abundance	CDR3nt	CDR3aa
TRBV20-1	TRBJ2-3	.	.	TGCAGTGCTACCAGCAGCCCTAAGGCAGATACGCAGTATTTT	CSATSSPKADTQYF
TRBV12-3/TRBV12-4	TRBJ2-5	TRBD2	few	TGTGCCAGCAGTTTAAGATCGGGACTAAAGCAAGAGACCCAGTACTTC	CASSLRSGLKQETQYF
TRBV6-5	TRBJ1-1	.	.	TGTGCCAGCAGTTACTCGAATTTGCCCTCAGGGAACACTGAAGCTTTCTTT	CASSYSNLPSGNTEAFF
TRBV5-1	TRBJ1-1	.	many	TGCGCCAGCAGCCGAGGACAACCGAACACTGAAGCTTTCTTT	CASSRGQPNTEAFF
TRBV29-1	TRBJ1-3	.	.	TGCAGCGTTGAAGATGAGGGAAACACCATATATTTT	CSVEDEGNTIYF
TRBV6-5	TRBJ1-5	.	many	TGTGCCAGCAGTTACGAGCAGGACTGGCAGCCCCAGCATTTT	CASSYEQDWQPQHF
TRBV9	TRBJ2-1	TRBD2	few	TGTGCCAGCAGCGTAGCAACTAGCGGGAGCTCCTACAATGAGCAGTTCTTC	CASSVATSGSSYNEQFF
TRBV6-6	TRBJ1-1	.	.	TGTGCCAGCAGTTACTCGGGAGGATCTGAAGCTTTCTTT	CASSYSGGSEAFF
TRBV5-1	TRBJ1-1	.	.	TGCGCCAGCAGCGGGGGACGGACTATGAACACTGAAGCTTTCTTT	CASSGGRTMNTEAFF
TRBV4-2	TRBJ2-3	TRBD2	many	TGTGCCAGCAGCCAGATACTAGCGGGGGGTTCCACAGATACGCAGTATTTT	CASSQILAGGSTDTQYF
TRBV9	TRBJ2-7	.	.	TGTGCCAGCAGCGCATACCAGGGGTCCGGGCAGTACTTC	CASSAYQGSGQYF
TRBV6-1	TRBJ2-1	TRBD1	.	TGTGCCAGCAGTGAGGAGACAGGGCCCTACAATGAGCAGTTCTTC	CASSEETGPYNEQFF
TRBV28	TRBJ2-5	.	.	TGTGCCAGCAGTAACAACCAAGAGACCCAGTACTTC	CASSNNQETQYF
TRBV2	TRBJ2-4	.	.	TGTGCCAGCAGTGAAGGACAGCCGGACATTCAGTACTTC	CASSEGQPDIQYF
TRBV20-1	TRBJ1-1	.	.	TGCAGTGCTCTACAGGGAGTGAACACTGAAGCTTTCTTT	CSALQGVNTEAFF
TRBV29-1	TRBJ2-3	TRBD1	few	TGCAGCGTTCGACAGGGGGCCCAAGATACGCAGTATTTT	CSVRQGAQDTQYF